This TCR beta chain came from a study of CD8+CD57+ T cells in acquired aplastic anemia. Genomic DNA served as template for TCR beta VDJ and CDR3 profiling. MiXCR, run by TCRdb on the reads, gives a single entry per CDR3 protein. The sample carries about 220,000 distinct CDR3 sequences, approximately 35% recorded once. Germline V gives CDR1 SNHLY, CDR2 FYNNEI. V lost 7 bases, J lost 0 bases, and 9 bases lay in between. The CDR3 extends over 14 amino acids. The sample was sorted CD4+, CD8+, or CD8+CD57+ T cells (not recorded which) from PBMCs. The J gene is TRBJ2-2, the V gene TRBV2, with no clear D. The clonotype was recovered from a human donor in good health, serving as a control. The CDR3 DNA reads TGTGCCAGCAAACGGCCCACGAACACCGGGGAGCTGTTTTTT. This translates into CASKRPTNTGELFF.